The entry that follows covers one TCR beta chain sequence. TCRdb ran MiXCR on the RT-PCR reads and lists one entry per CDR3 protein. This sample yields about 960,000 distinct CDR3 sequences, of which roughly 18% are seen a single time; around 6% belongs to the top ten. The sample is drawn from a study of patients and donors after allogeneic stem cell transplantation. CDR3 size: 15 residues. Trimming cost V 6 bases and J 4 bases, with 15 bases left between them. The germline V gene encodes CDR1 MNHNS and CDR2 SASEGT. The clonotype was recovered from a human donor who was either an allogeneic HSCT recipient or a stem cell or donor lymphocyte infusion donor (not recorded which). It is not recorded whose cells these are; they may come from a transplant donor. Sequencing input: blood, either unsorted or a sorted T cell fraction (not recorded which). The gene calls are TRBV6-1 and TRBJ2-2, with D perhaps TRBD1 (5 bases). The CDR3 DNA follows: TGTGCCAGCAGCTTGGGTAGGGGATTCACCGGGGAGCTGTTTTTT. Amino acid sequence: CASSLGRGFTGELFF.